This T cell receptor beta chain was sequenced during a study of early T cells in non-severe SARS-CoV-2 infection. Trimming took off 2 bases at V and 4 bases at J, with 8 bases between the two ends. The CDR3 length is 13 residues. Germline V gives CDR1 MNHEY, CDR2 SVGEGT. Unique molecular identifiers tagged individual cDNA molecules. MiXCR was run by TCRdb on the 5' RACE reads, yielding one entry per CDR3 protein. Of just under 45,000 distinct CDR3 sequences in the sample, approximately 10% were seen once. This clonotype has ten or more counts. The chain has TRBV6-2 or TRBV6-3 and TRBJ1-1, with D hard to call. The receptor's source is an adult who was a healthcare worker with PCR-confirmed SARS-CoV-2 infection or an uninfected control (not recorded which). Sequenced input: whole blood. The DNA of the CDR3 is TGTGCCAGCAGTTACCGCAGAACCACTGAAGCTTTCTTT. It codes for CASSYRRTTEAFF.